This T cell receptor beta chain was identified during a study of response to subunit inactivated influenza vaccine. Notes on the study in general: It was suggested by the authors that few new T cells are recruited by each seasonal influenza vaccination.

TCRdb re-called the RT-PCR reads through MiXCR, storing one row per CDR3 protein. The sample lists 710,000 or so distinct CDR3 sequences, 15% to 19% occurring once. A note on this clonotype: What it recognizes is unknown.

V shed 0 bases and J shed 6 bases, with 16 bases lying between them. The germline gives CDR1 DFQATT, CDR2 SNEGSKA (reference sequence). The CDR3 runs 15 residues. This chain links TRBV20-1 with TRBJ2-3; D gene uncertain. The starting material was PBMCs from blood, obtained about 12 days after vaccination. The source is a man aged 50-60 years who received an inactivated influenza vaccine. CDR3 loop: CSARDYLKVADTQYF. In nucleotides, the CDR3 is TGCAGTGCTAGAGATTACCTAAAGGTAGCCGATACGCAGTATTTT.